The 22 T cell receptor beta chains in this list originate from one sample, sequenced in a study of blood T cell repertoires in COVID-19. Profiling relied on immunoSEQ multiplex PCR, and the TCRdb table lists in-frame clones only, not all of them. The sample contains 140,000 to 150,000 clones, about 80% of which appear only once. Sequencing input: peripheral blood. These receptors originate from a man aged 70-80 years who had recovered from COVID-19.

The chain's CDR3 is CASIGQGAYGNTIYF. The CDR3 coding sequence is TGTGCCAGCATTGGGCAGGGGGCCTACGGAAACACCATATATTTT. V usage is TRBV6-5 and J usage is TRBJ1-3; TRBD1 agrees at 8 bases. Germline V CDR1 and CDR2: MNHEY, SVGAGI. V dropped 7 bases and J dropped 4; count of bases not matched to a gene: 9. The CDR3 sequence is 15 residues long.

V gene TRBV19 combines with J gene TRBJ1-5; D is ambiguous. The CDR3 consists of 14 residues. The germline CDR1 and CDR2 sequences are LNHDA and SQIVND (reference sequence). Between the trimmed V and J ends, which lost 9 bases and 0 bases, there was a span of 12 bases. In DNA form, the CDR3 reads TGTGCCAGCAGGCCCGGGATTAGCAATCAGCCCCAGCATTTT. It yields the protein CASRPGISNQPQHF.

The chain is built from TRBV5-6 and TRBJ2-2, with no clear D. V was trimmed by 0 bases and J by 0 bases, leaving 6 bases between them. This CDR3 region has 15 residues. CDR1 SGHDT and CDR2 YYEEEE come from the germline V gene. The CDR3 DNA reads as TGTGCCAGCAGCTTGGAACTGTCGAACACCGGGGAGCTGTTTTTT. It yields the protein CASSLELSNTGELFF.

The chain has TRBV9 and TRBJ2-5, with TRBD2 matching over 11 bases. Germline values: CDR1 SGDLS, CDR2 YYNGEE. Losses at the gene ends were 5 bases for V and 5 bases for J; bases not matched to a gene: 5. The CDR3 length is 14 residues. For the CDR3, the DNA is TGTGCCAGCAGTAGCGGGAGGGCCAAGGAGACCCAGTACTTC. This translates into CASSSGRAKETQYF.

CDR3 sequence: CASSDSYSNSPLHF. CDR3 DNA sequence: TGTGCCAGCAGTGACTCCTACTCGAATTCACCCCTCCACTTT. This chain uses TRBV2 with TRBJ1-6; D uncertain. V dropped 3 bases and J dropped 7 bases, with 10 bases sitting between them. The CDR3 is made up of 14 amino acids. Germline CDR1 and CDR2: SNHLY and FYNNEI.

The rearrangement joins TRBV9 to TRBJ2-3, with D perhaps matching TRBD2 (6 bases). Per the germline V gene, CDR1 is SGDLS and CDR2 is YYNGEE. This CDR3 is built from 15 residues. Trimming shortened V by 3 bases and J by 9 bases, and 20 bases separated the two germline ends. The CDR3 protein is CASSARDSAGPTQYF. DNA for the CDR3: TGTGCCAGCAGCGCTCGGGACTCAGCGGGTCCAACGCAGTATTTT.

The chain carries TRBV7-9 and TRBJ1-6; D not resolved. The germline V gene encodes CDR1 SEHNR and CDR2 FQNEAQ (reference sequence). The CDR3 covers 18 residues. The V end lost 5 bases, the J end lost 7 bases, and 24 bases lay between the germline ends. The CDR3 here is CASSRSPLRVPGNSPLHF. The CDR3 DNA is TGTGCCAGCAGCCGATCCCCCTTGAGGGTGCCTGGCAATTCACCCCTCCACTTT. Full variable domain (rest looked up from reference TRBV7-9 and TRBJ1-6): DTGVSQNPRHKITKRGQNVTFRCDPISEHNRLYWYRQTLGQGPEFLTYFQNEAQLEKSRLLSDRFSAERPKGSFSTLEIQRTEQGDSAMYLCASSRSPLRVPGNSPLHFGNGTRLTVT.

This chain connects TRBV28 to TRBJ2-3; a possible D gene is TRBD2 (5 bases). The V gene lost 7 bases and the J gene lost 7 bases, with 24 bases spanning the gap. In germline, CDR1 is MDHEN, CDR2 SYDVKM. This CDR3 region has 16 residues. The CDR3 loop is CASTDASPSRRNTQYF. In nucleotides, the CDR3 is TGTGCCAGCACAGATGCTAGCCCATCGAGAAGGAATACGCAGTATTTT.

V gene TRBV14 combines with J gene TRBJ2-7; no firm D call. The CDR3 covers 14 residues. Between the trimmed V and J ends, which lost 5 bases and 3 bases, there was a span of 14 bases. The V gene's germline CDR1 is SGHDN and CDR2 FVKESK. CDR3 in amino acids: CASSLSSMHYEQYF. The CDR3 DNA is TGTGCCAGCAGCTTAAGTAGTATGCACTACGAGCAGTACTTC.

CDR3 in amino acids: CASGLNAADTF. For the CDR3, the DNA is TGTGCTAGTGGTTTGAACGCGGCCGACACCTTC. This chain connects TRBV12-5 to TRBJ1-2; D remains unclear. Trimming removed 2 bases from V and 12 bases from J, with 10 bases in between. Germline V gene sequence: CDR1 LGHNT, CDR2 FRNRAP. This CDR3 is 11 amino acids long.

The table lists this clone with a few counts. CDR3 bases: TGCGCCAGCAGACCAGACAGGGCCCATGAGCAGTTCTTC. It codes for CASRPDRAHEQFF. The gene calls are TRBV4-1 and TRBJ2-1; TRBD1 aligns across 7 bases. Germline trimming cut 6 bases from V and 8 bases from J; bases unmatched to any gene: 7. Germline V gene data show CDR1 as MGHRA and CDR2 as YSYEKL. CDR3 length equals 13 residues.

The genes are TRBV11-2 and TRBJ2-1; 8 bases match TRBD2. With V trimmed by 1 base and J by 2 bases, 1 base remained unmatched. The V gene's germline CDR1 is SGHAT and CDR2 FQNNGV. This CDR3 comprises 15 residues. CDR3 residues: CASSLGGLAYNEQFF. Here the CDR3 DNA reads TGTGCCAGCAGCTTAGGGGGACTAGCCTACAATGAGCAGTTCTTC.

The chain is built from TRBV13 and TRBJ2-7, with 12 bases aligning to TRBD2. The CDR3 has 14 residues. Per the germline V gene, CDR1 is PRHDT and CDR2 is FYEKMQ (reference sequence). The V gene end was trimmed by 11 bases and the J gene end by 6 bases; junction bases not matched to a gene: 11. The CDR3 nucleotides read TGTGCCTGCTCGCGTCCGGGACTAGCGGGCGAGCAGTACTTC. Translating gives CACSRPGLAGEQYF.

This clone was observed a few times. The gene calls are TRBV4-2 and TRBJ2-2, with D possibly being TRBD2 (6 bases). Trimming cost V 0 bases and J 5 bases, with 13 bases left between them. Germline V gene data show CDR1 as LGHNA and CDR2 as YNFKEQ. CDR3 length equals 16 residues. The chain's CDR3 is CASSQDRAGRTGELFF. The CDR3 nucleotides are TGTGCCAGCAGCCAAGATAGGGCCGGGAGAACCGGGGAGCTGTTTTTT.

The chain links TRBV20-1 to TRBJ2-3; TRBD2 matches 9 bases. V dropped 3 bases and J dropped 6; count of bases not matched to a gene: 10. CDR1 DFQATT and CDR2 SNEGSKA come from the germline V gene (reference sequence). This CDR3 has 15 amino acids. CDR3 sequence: CSASPYSGRRDTQYF. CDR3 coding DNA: TGCAGTGCTAGTCCTTATAGCGGGAGACGCGATACGCAGTATTTT.

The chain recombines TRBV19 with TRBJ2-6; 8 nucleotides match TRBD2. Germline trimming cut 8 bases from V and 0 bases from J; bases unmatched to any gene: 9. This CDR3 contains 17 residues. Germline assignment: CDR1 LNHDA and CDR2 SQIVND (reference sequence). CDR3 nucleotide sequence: TGTGCCAGTTCCGACGTAGCGGGATACTCTGGGGCCAACGTCCTGACTTTC. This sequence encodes CASSDVAGYSGANVLTF. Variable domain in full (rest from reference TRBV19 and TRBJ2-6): DGGITQSPKYLFRKEGQNVTLSCEQNLNHDAMYWYRQDPGQGLRLIYYSQIVNDFQKGDIAEGYSVSREKKESFPLTVTSAQKNPTAFYLCASSDVAGYSGANVLTFGAGSRLTVL.

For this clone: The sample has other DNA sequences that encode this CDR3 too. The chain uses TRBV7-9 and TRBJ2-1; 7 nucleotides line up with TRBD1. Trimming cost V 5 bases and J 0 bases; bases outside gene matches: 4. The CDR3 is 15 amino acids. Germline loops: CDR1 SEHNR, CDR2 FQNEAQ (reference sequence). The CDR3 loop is CASSPRDSSYNEQFF. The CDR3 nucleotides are TGTGCCAGCAGCCCCCGGGACAGCTCCTACAATGAGCAGTTCTTC. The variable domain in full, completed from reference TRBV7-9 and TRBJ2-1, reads DTGVSQNPRHKITKRGQNVTFRCDPISEHNRLYWYRQTLGQGPEFLTYFQNEAQLEKSRLLSDRFSAERPKGSFSTLEIQRTEQGDSAMYLCASSPRDSSYNEQFFGPGTRLTVL.

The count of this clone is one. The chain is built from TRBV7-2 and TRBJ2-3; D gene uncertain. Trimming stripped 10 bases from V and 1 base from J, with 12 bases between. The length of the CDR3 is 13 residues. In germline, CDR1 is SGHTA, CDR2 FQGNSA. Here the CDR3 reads CATSFVGTDTQYF. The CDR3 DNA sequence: TGTGCCACCTCTTTTGTTGGCACAGATACGCAGTATTTT.

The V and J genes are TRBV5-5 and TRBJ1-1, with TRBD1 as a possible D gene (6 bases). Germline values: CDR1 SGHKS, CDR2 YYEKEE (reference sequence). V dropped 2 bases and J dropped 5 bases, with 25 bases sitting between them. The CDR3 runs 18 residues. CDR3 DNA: TGTGCCAGCAGCTTTTATCTTGCCGGGGGGCGCTTGGAAACTGAAGCTTTCTTT. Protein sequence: CASSFYLAGGRLETEAFF. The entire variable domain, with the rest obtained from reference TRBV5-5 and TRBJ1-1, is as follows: DAGVTQSPTHLIKTRGQQVTLRCSPISGHKSVSWYQQVLGQGPQFIFQYYEKEERGRGNFPDRFSARQFPNYSSELNVNALLLGDSALYLCASSFYLAGGRLETEAFFGQGTRLTVV.

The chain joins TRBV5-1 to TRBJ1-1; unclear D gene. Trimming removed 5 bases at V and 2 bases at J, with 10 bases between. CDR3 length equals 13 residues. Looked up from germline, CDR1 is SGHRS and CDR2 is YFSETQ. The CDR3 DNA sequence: TGCGCCAGCAGGACCGGGATTAACACTGAAGCTTTCTTT. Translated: CASRTGINTEAFF.

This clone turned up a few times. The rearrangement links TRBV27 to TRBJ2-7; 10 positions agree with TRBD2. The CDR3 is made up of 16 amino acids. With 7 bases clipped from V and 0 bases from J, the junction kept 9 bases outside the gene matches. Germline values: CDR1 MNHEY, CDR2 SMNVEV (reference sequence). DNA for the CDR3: TGTGCCAGCATCAGGTACCTAGCGGGGGACTCCTACGAGCAGTACTTC. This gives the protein CASIRYLAGDSYEQYF.

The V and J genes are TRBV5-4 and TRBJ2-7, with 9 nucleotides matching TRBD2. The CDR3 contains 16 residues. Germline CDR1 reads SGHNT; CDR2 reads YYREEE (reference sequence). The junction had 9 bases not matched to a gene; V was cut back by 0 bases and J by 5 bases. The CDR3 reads CASSLGGAGGKNEQYF. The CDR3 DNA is TGTGCCAGCAGCTTGGGAGGTGCGGGAGGGAAGAACGAGCAGTACTTC. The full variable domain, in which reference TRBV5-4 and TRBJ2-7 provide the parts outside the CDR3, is ETGVTQSPTHLIKTRGQQVTLRCSSQSGHNTVSWYQQALGQGPQFIFQYYREEENGRGNFPPRFSGLQFPNYSSELNVNALELDDSALYLCASSLGGAGGKNEQYFGPGTRLTVT.